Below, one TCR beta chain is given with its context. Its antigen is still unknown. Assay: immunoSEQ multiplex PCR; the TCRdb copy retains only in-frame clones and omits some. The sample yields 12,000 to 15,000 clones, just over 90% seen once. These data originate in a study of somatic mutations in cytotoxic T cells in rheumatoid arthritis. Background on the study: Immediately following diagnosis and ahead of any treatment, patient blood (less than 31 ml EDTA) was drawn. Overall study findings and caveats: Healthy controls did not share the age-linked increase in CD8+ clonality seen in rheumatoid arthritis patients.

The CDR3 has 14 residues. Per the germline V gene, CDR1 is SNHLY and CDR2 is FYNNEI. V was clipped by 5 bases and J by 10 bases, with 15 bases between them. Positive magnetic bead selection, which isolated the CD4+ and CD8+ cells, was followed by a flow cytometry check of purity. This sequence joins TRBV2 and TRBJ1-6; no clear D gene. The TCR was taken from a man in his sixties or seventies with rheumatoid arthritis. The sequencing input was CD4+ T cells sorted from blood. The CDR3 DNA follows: TGTGCCAGCAGTCCCCTACCTACGCCGTCACCCCTCCACTTT. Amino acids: CASSPLPTPSPLHF.